A few counts support the clone carrying this T cell receptor beta chain. As yet, its antigen is unknown. This record belongs to a study of T cells in Graves' hyperthyroidism and ophthalmopathy. Study results and limitations: Most clonotypes expanded in the thyroid (above 0.001) were also present in blood.

Researchers took RNA transcripts and amplified the TCR beta CDR3 regions from them. The HTBI primer set was used in a first-round RT-PCR of the TCR CDR3. TCRdb itself ran the multiplex PCR reads through MiXCR, one entry per CDR3 protein. The top ten hold 45% to 50% of the sample, which has about 340,000 distinct CDR3 sequences, 15% to 20% seen once. Diagnoses were made from clinical symptoms, serum measures (thyroxine and TRAb), thyroid ultrasound and orbital computed tomography. The sample was blood. The sequence was obtained from a woman aged 50 to 60 with Graves' hyperthyroidism.

In DNA, the CDR3 is TGCAGCGTTGAAGAGGGGGGTGCAGATACGCAGTATTTT. Translating gives CSVEEGGADTQYF. V and J are TRBV29-1 and TRBJ2-3, with a tentative D call TRBD2 (6 bases). V lost 0 bases to trimming and J lost 4 bases, with 8 bases between them. Germline loops: CDR1 SQVTM, CDR2 ANQGSEA. The CDR3 has 13 residues.